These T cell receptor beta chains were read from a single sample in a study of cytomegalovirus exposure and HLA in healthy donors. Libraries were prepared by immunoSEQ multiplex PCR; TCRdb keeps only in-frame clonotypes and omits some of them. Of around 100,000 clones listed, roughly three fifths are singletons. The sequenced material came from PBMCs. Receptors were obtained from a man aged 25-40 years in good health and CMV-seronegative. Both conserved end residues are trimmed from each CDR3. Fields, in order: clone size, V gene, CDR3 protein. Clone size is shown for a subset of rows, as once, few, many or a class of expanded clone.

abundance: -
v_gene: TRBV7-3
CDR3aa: ASSLSKRTSGASAAYNEQF

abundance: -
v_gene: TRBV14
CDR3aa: ASSQAPRGKNIQY

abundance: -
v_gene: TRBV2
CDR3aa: ASRAQTSGGETQY

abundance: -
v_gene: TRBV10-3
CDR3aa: AISDPTGQGTEAF

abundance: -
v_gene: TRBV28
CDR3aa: ASSLLAGVSQDEQF

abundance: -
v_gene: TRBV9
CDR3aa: ASSETGGQPQH

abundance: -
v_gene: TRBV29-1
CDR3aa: SAGWSIYSYNEQF

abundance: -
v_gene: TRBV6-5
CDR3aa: ASRRVGSSYEQY

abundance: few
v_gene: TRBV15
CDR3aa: ATSRDLWGQGTPYEQY

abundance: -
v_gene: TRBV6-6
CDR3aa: ASSSDRGGNQPQH

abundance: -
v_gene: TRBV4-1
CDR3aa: ASSQGYLGANQPQH

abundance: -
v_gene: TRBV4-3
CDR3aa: ASSQVTSGGGTDTQY

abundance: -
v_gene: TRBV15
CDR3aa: ATSRGGYRGHSGNTIY

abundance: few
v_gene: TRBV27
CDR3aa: ASRAPYIQETQY

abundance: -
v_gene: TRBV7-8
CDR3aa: ASLSGMDTQY

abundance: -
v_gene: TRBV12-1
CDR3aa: ASSFRGGLAGEILAKNIQY

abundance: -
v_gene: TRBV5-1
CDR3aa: ASSLAGTAYGYT

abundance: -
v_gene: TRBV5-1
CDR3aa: ASAPRMVNTGELF

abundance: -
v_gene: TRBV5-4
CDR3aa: ASSTRGPQEQY

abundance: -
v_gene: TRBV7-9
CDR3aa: ASTLGQGTGVSGELF

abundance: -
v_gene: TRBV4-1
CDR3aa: ASSQEAHSNTGELF

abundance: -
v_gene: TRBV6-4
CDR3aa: ASSDSLVSSYNEQF

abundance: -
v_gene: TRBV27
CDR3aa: ASSLRRSGGANTGELF

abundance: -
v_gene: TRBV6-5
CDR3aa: ASRDRGSYGYT

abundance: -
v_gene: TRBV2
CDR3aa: ASSAGLTDTQY

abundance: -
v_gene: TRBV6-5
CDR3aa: ASSYREGEKLF

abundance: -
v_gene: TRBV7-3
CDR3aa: ASSLTAGAGEQY

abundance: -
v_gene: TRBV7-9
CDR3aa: ASSLGPRGQF

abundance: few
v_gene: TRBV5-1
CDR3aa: ASSPDSHDQPQH

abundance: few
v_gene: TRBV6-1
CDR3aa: ASTEWGGATEAF

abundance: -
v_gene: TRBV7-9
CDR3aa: ASSSLTGPQDTQY

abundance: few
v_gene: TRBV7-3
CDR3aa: ASSSGTGADTQY

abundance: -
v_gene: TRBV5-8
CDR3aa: ASSLRREGRNEQF

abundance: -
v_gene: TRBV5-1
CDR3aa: ASSLGVFRHSAEQF

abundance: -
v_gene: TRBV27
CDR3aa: ASSWDTGYGYT

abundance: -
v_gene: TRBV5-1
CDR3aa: ASSWSGAATGNTIY

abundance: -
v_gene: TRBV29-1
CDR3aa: SVDGVGGYGYT

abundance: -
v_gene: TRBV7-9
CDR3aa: ASSLNRGELF

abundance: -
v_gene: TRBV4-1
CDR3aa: ASSQEGGLAGRTDTQY

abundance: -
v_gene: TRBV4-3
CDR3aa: ASSLSFEDTQY

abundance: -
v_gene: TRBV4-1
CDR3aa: ASSQGGPWIYEQY

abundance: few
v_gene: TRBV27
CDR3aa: ASKGAGMNTEAF

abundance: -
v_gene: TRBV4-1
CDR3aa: ASSQVGQYNSPLH

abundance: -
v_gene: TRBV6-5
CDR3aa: ASSSGGTGFRYEQY

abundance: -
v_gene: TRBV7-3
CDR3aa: ASSLNPDRVSEAF

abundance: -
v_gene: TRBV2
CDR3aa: ASSYRTGDGYT

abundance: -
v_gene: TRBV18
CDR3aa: ASSTGTSGTPYEQY

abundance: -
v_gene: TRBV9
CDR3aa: ASSVEAGGFTDTQY

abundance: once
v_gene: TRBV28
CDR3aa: ASSPGQGPYEQY

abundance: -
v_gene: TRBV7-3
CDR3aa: ASSFGGGPNSPLH

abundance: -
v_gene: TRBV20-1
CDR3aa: SARGNGYT

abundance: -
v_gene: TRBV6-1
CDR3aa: ASSAAGRGRGGANVLT